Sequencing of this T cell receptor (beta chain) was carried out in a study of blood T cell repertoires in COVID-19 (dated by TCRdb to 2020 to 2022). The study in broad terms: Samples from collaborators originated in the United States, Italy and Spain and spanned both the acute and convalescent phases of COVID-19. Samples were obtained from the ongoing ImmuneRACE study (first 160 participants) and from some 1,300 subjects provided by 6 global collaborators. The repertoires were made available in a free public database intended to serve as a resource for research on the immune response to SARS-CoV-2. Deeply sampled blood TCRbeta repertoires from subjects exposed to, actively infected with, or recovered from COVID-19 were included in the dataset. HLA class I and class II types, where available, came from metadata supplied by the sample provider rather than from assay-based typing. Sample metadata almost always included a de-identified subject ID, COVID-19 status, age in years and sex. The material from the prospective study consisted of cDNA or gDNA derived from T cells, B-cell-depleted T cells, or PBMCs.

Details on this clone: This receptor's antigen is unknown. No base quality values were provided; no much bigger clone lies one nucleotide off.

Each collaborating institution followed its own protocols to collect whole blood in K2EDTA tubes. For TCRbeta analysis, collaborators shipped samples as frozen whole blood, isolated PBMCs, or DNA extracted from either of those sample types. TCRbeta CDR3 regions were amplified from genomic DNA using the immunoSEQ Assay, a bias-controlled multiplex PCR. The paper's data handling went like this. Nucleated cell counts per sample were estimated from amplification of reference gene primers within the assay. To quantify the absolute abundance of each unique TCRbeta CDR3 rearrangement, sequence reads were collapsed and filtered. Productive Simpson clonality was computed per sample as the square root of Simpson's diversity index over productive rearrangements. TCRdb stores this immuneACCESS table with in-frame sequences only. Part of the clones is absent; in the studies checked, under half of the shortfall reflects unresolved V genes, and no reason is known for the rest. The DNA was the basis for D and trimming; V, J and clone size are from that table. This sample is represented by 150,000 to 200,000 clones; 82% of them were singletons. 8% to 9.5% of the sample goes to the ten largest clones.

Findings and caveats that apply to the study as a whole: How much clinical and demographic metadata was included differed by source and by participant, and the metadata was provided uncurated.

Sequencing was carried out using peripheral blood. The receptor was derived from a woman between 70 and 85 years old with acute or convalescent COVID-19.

The nucleotides are TGTGCCAGCAGCACCCACCACGGGGGCTACGAGCAGTACTTC. Protein translation: CASSTHHGGYEQYF. The chain joins TRBV7-2 to TRBJ2-7; TRBD2 is possibly the D segment (6 matching bases). Trimming at the junction amounts to 5 bases on V and 3 bases on J, and the germline ends lie 14 bases apart. The cysteine opens and the phenylalanine closes a CDR3 of 14 amino acids. Solely the CDR3 DNA is kept, with 42 bases framed from the first base. CDR1 and CDR2, per the germline V gene, are SGHTA and FQGNSA.